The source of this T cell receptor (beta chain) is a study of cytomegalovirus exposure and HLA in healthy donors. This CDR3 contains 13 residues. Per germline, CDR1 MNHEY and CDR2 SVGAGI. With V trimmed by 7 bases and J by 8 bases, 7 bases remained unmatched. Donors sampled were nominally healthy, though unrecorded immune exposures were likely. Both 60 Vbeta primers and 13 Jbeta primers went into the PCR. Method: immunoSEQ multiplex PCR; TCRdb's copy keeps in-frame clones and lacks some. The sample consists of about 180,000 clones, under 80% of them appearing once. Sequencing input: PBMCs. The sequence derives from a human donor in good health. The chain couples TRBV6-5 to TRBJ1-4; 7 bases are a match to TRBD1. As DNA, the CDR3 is TGTGCCAGCATGACAGGGTTTGGGGAAAAACTGTTTTTT. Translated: CASMTGFGEKLFF.